Reported below is one T cell receptor (beta chain). Its specificity is unknown. CDR1 SGHDN and CDR2 FVKESK come from the germline V gene. Trimming removed 0 bases from V and 1 base from J, with 3 bases in between. There are 13 residues in the CDR3. This sample is part of a study of shared clonotypes between healthy human individuals. Study-wide results and limits: As a rule, naive subsets had a larger estimated richness than memory subsets.

It was CD45RO-negative cells, positively selected for CCR7, that made up naive CD8 cells, with terminally differentiated effector memory CD45RA+ cells excluded. Each donor was a Caucasian adult residing in Nashville, Tennessee. Deep was the level used in running the assay. Original data processing: Junction-only sequences without quality scores were provided by ImmunoSEQ, so filtering was different. Method: immunoSEQ multiplex PCR; TCRdb's copy keeps in-frame clones and lacks some. That table furnishes V, J and clone size, whereas the DNA furnished D and trimming. The sample records under 2,000,000 clones, roughly 95% being singletons.

The receptor was isolated from a man between 18 and 35 years old in good health. The chain links TRBV14 to TRBJ1-1; D call uncertain. Sequenced: naive CD8+ T cells sorted from blood. This CDR3 is CASSQEGNTEAFF. CDR3 nucleotide sequence: TGTGCCAGCAGCCAAGAAGGGAACACTGAAGCTTTCTTT.